The rows below give T cell receptor beta chains drawn from one sample of a study of blood T cell repertoires in COVID-19. Sequencing used immunoSEQ multiplex PCR; TCRdb keeps in-frame clones, though not all of them. Seen here are some 330,000 clones, roughly four fifths observed once, and the top ten hold 5% to 6%. Sequences were obtained from PBMCs or T cells enriched from blood (not recorded which). Receptors were obtained from a woman between 45 and 60 years old who had recovered from COVID-19. CDR3s leave out the opening cysteine and the closing phenylalanine or tryptophan. Only part of the rows carry a size: once, few, many, or a class if the clone is expanded.

cdr3_length	v_call	clone_size	cdr3_aa
11	TRBV7-2	NA	ASSLDLAGGGY
14	TRBV18	NA	ASSPTGGVYNSPLH
12	TRBV2	once	ASKGGGQQETQY
14	TRBV4-3	NA	ASSQAVATSPGELF
10	TRBV23-1	NA	ASSHREDGYT
15	TRBV3-1/TRBV3-2	NA	ASSHTGTSESTDTQY
12	TRBV3-1/TRBV3-2	NA	ASNSMTLNNEQF
14	TRBV29-1	NA	SVEDLRGNRNTEAF
13	TRBV5-6	NA	ATAPRQGIISRKY
12	TRBV5-1	few	ATSNGGPSSEAF
12	TRBV19	few	ASSGAPGLWEQY
14	TRBV14	NA	ASSQGVAVLRGEQF